This TCR beta chain was sequenced in a study of response to subunit inactivated influenza vaccine. Turning to this clonotype: The antigen is not known.

Study-wide points: T cells newly recruited by each seasonal influenza vaccination are few, the authors suggested.

V dropped 2 bases and J dropped 0 bases, with 16 bases sitting between them. This CDR3 region has 18 residues. Per germline, CDR1 SGHVS and CDR2 FNYEAQ. TCRdb reprocessed the RT-PCR reads with MiXCR, giving one entry per CDR3 protein. Of roughly 700,000 distinct CDR3 sequences in the sample, over 11% are singletons; the top ten hold approximately 7%. The receptor was isolated from a man between 45 and 60 years old who received an inactivated influenza vaccine. The starting material was PBMCs from blood, obtained about 14 days before vaccination. V gene TRBV7-6 combines with J gene TRBJ2-2; D perhaps matches TRBD2 (5 bases). The CDR3 protein is CASSLHFWPGANTGELFF. DNA for the CDR3: TGTGCCAGCAGCTTACATTTCTGGCCCGGGGCGAACACCGGGGAGCTGTTTTTT. Full variable domain (outside the CDR3, taken from reference TRBV7-6 and TRBJ2-2): GAGVSQSPRYKVTKRGQDVALRCDPISGHVSLYWYRQALGQGPEFLTYFNYEAQQDKSGLPNDRFSAERPEGSISTLTIQRTEQRDSAMYRCASSLHFWPGANTGELFFGEGSRLTVL.